This TCR beta chain was sequenced for a study of cytomegalovirus exposure and HLA in healthy donors (dated by TCRdb to about 2017). Broadly, across the study: An earlier analysis of under 600 of the donors reported approximately 290 Gb of sequence data and roughly 110 million unique TCR beta sequences from 150 million to 200 million T cells. An early release that covered fewer than 750 HLA-typed donors contained approximately 290 gigabases of sequencing data and tens of millions of unique TCR sequences. Of the approximately 400 genotyped donors, around 81% fell in the genetic ancestry cluster associated with self-reported Caucasian donors. The aim of the study was to test whether cataloging public T cell receptors could identify signatures of past pathogen exposure. The study profiled the T cell repertoires of about 720 subjects by immunosequencing and related them to cytomegalovirus serostatus. Besides the first cohort of roughly 660 subjects, a separate validation cohort made up of 120 different subjects was used. To predict cytomegalovirus infection status, the study brought together high-throughput TCR immunosequencing, statistical association of individual TCRs with disease status, and machine learning. A later analysis re-examined previously published TCR beta repertoires from hundreds of donors and added high-resolution HLA genotyping to investigate patterns of TCR occurrence. Rather than drawing on any new phenotypic data, the later analysis identified candidate immune exposures from TCR beta sequences and the way those sequences occurred across donors. In an earlier analysis of roughly 600 of the donors, high-throughput TCR beta sequencing was used to judge whether each TCR beta V gene segment behaved as functional or pseudogenic. Alongside the repertoire data, information on donor age, sex, ethnicity and CMV serostatus was compiled. A later genetic analysis used genome-wide SNP genotypes for about three fifths of the roughly 700 donors, treating that subset as a discovery cohort. All discovery cohort repertoires had been generated on a single sequencing platform. Class I and class II HLA loci were covered by the typing at four-digit resolution. Typing coverage varied by locus: roughly 629-640 donors for A, B, C, DRB1 and DQB1; more than 500 for DQA1; over 600 for DPA1; about 450 for DPB1. Roughly five DR-DQ haplotypes were handled as single units for association and clustering because linkage in the cohort was strong. Across some 400 genotyped donors of the cohort, an average of about 220,000 unique TCR beta nucleotide sequences per donor were sequenced, and 15% to 20% of those sequences were non-productive.

The investigation overall reported the following: CMV serostatus was the only immune exposure information available for the cohort. The cohort was sequenced for TCR beta chains only, and without alpha or paired-chain data the features that could be detected were limited. According to the authors, the approach could potentially be generalized to other disease states and immunological phenotypes. HLA typing was unavailable for some donors at each locus, so association tests used only the typed subset. In a later analysis, the rate of TCR association differed among HLA loci, with DRB1 alleles having the most associated TCRs and HLA-C alleles having the fewest. Compared with the approximately 600-donor mean, donors in an Asian-associated ancestry cluster had fewer N-insertions in productive TCRs, according to a later genetic analysis. The 87-base-pair reads could not distinguish some IMGT-functional V segments, including TRBV6-2 and TRBV6-3, so those segments were excluded. Specific HLA alleles were associated with 16,951 TCR beta sequences at a false discovery rate of 0.05 in a later analysis. Most TCR sequences were observed very rarely across donors, whereas some public TCRs were present in many individuals. Several of the top co-occurrence clusters appeared to be linked to parvovirus B19, influenza, CMV and Epstein-Barr virus, according to a later analysis. In an earlier analysis of 587 of the donors, most TCR beta V segments appeared in productive rearrangements about 87% or about 30% of the time, broadly matching IMGT annotations. A later analysis found that HLA-associated TCR beta chains were more clonally expanded and had lower generation probabilities than equally common non-associated chains. A later analysis found that most CMV-associated TCR beta chains appeared HLA-restricted, with HLA associations seemingly driven largely by CMV exposure. In vitro tests confirmed that a few of the cytomegalovirus-associated TCR beta chains recognize cytomegalovirus antigens. Correlated functional status among segregating V segments might be attributable to linkage disequilibrium, but an unknown experimental factor could not be ruled out. The sequencing pipeline was judged likely to have produced a cluster of highly shared sequence variants as a technical artifact. The study gave a list of about 150 TCR beta chains associated with cytomegalovirus. A further reported finding was that TCR beta sequences accurately predicted the HLA-A and HLA-B alleles for most subjects in the first cohort. Cytomegalovirus status was reported to be diagnosed by the classifier with high specificity and sensitivity in both the original and validation cohorts. Roughly uniform sequencing depth across donors was assumed in presence/absence analyses, although this assumption may not hold. When HLA alleles, especially DR and DQ, strongly co-occurred, attributing TCR associations to individual alleles was difficult. In a later genetic analysis, a missense DCLRE1C variant was associated with V-gene and J-gene trimming of TCR beta chains, and the association was replicated in an independent cohort. About 15 rarely observed V segments, including chromosome 9 orphons, were excluded from the earlier analysis of approximately 500 of the donors because counts were too low.

The germline V gene provides CDR1 SGHTA and CDR2 FQGTGA. Germline trimming: 5 bases from V, 0 bases from J; junction bases outside gene matches: 11. The CDR3 covers 18 residues, taking in both the cysteine and the phenylalanine. Only the CDR3 DNA is retained, 54 bases long and in frame from the first base. The protocol used for the library was the immunoSEQ multiplex PCR assay. The multiplex PCR relied on a mix of 60 forward primers for TCR Vbeta segments and 13 reverse primers for TCR Jbeta segments. The CDR3 region of rearranged TCR beta genes was amplified from genomic DNA by a multiplex PCR assay. Amplified TCR beta libraries were sequenced as 87-base-pair reads on the Illumina HiSeq System. The authors' analysis ran thus. A later analysis counted tens of millions of unique TCR beta chains across the 666 repertoires, and some 11 million of these chains were shared by at least two donors. A nearest-neighbor algorithm error-corrected the raw reads and collapsed the reads into unique sequences, merging closely related sequences to remove PCR and sequencing errors. V, D and J gene segments were assigned by aligning CDR3 sequences to IMGT reference sequences. For a sequence to be retained, at least a six-nucleotide match to both a V gene segment and a J gene segment was required. Rearrangements were classified as productive when the CDR3 lacked stop codons and remained in frame with V and J, and all other rearrangements were classified as non-productive. Following IMGT convention, CDR3 was defined as the stretch from the second conserved V-encoded cysteine up to the conserved J-encoded phenylalanine. The earlier analysis of roughly 590 of the donors excluded any sequence lacking an unambiguous match to a single V gene segment. An earlier analysis of a few hundred of the donors called V segments functional above 56.7% productive rearrangements and segregating when the between-donor standard deviation exceeded 5%. A statistical classification framework was built for diagnosing cytomegalovirus status from the catalog of TCR beta chain sequences. A later analysis assigned V and J genes by comparing TCR nucleotide sequences with IMGT/GENE-DB human TR gene sequences. In a later analysis, CDR3 sequences and most-parsimonious VDJ recombination scenarios were assigned using the TCRdist pipeline. In a later analysis, every TCR beta chain was defined by the combination of its CDR3 amino acid sequence and its V-gene family, and reads without a unique V-gene family were dropped. To address suspected cross-contamination and a sequencing artifact, a later analysis removed roughly 640 highly shared, low-generation-probability nucleotide sequences. In a later analysis, a clonal expansion index for each public chain was calculated from normalized within-repertoire ranks of inferred template counts. A later analysis computed generation probabilities with a VDJ recombination model fitted to out-of-frame rearrangements, and checked the results against IGoR. Hypergeometric tests were used in a later analysis to score TCR-TCR, TCR-HLA and TCR-CMV co-occurrence, with a repertoire-size bias correction applied to the TCR pairs. In a later analysis, false discovery rates were estimated by permuting HLA or CMV assignments 20 times. A later analysis grouped co-occurring TCRs with DBSCAN, adding TCRdist sequence similarity when clustering within HLA-allele-positive subsets. Repertoires with fewer than 30,000 or more than 120,000 public chains, plus five repertoires with anomalous nucleotide sharing, were excluded from co-occurrence clustering. TCRdb took over this immuneACCESS table, retaining in-frame rearrangements with V and J assigned. Such tables are incomplete; in checked studies, under half of the missing clones stem from an unresolved V gene, and the remainder is unexplained. V and J calls and clone size come straight from that table; D and trimming were deduced from the DNA. The sample table contains about 160,000 clones; only one count was recorded for around 88% of them. The ten largest clones take up about 2.1% of the sample.

The cohort was made up of about 610 healthy bone marrow donors. All cohort members were sampled while nominally healthy, although unrecorded immune exposures were likely present. The donor was CMV seronegative and was included in the group of 352 seronegative cohort members. Each donor provided a peripheral blood sample, and peripheral blood mononuclear cells were used for TCR beta sequencing. The Qiagen DNeasy Blood Extraction Kit was used to extract genomic DNA from the blood cell samples. As to this clone: Its antigen remains unidentified. No base-level quality is on record; no much larger clone is a single base apart.

The sequence links TRBV7-3 to TRBJ2-1; TRBD2 aligns with 9 central bases. This clonotype was obtained from a young woman in good health and CMV-seronegative. Input material: PBMCs. Here is the DNA: TGTGCCAGCAGCCCGGGACTAGCCTACACAAGCTCCTACAATGAGCAGTTCTTC. Its protein product is CASSPGLAYTSSYNEQFF.